Each of the 17 T cell receptor beta chains below was sequenced from the same sample in a study of blood T cells in healthy people across ages. A second PCR, run for about 7 to 11 cycles, used a sample-barcoded 5' primer plus a J-beta primer mix. TCRdb reprocessed the 5' RACE reads with MiXCR, giving one entry per CDR3 protein. The sample shows about 1.6 million distinct CDR3 sequences, 30% to 35% of them seen only once. Sequenced material: blood. These receptors originate from a woman aged 25-40 years in good health.

The sample holds a few counts of this clonotype. The V and J genes are TRBV20-1 and TRBJ2-1; maybe TRBD2 (5 bases). The CDR3 runs to 15 residues. Trimming pared 3 bases from V and 0 bases from J, leaving 12 bases between. CDR1 is DFQATT, CDR2 SNEGSKA, per germline (reference sequence). CDR3 coding DNA: TGCAGTGCTAGGGGCCGGGGTCCCTCCTACAATGAGCAGTTCTTC. As protein: CSARGRGPSYNEQFF.

The chain employs TRBV6-1 and TRBJ2-6, with 9 bases aligning to TRBD1. Unmatched junction bases numbered 23, after V lost 7 bases and J lost 4 bases. CDR3 size: 21 residues. Germline V gene data show CDR1 as MNHNS and CDR2 as SASEGT. In nucleotides, the CDR3 is TGTGCCAGCACCGTGAATTTACCGGGACAGGGAGGATGGGTGGGGGCCAACGTCCTGACTTTC. It encodes CASTVNLPGQGGWVGANVLTF.

The chain employs TRBV7-2 and TRBJ1-1; 8 bases fit TRBD1. Germline V gives CDR1 SGHTA, CDR2 FQGNSA. The CDR3 sequence is 15 residues long. Trimming at V came to 5 bases and at J to 6 bases, leaving 11 bases not matched to a gene. The CDR3 bases are TGTGCCAGCAGCCTACGATCACAGGGGGACGCTGAAGCTTTCTTT. Its translation is CASSLRSQGDAEAFF.

This clonotype appeared a few times. The CDR3 coding sequence is TGTGCCAGCAGTGAAGGGGATGGGGTTAGCAATCAGCCCCAGCATTTT. Residues: CASSEGDGVSNQPQHF. J is TRBJ1-5 and V is TRBV6-1; no definite D call. Germline V CDR1 and CDR2: MNHNS, SASEGT. Trimming removed 1 base from V and 0 bases from J, with 10 bases in between. CDR3 length: 16 residues.

This clonotype was picked up a small number of times. This chain uses TRBV12-5 with TRBJ2-5; no definite D call. Germline V gene data show CDR1 as LGHNT and CDR2 as FRNRAP. The CDR3 sequence is 12 residues long. V was pared by 7 bases and J by 9 bases, with 15 bases between. CDR3 region: CASAKDSLPQYF. The CDR3 region has the DNA TGTGCTAGTGCCAAAGACTCCCTGCCCCAGTACTTC.

On this clonotype itself: This may arise from a read error, as a much more abundant clone is one base away. DNA of the CDR3: TGTGCCATCAGGGGGTCAGCTAACTATGGCTACACCTTC. This sequence encodes CAIRGSANYGYTF. The chain links TRBV10-3 to TRBJ1-2; D remains ambiguous. The V end lost 6 bases, the J end lost 0 bases, and 8 bases lay between the germline ends. Germline-derived CDR1 and CDR2 are ENHRY and SYGVKD. This CDR3 is 13 amino acids long.

The V gene is TRBV28, the J gene TRBJ2-7; TRBD2 matches 7 bases. The V and J ends lost 5 bases and 4 bases, in that order; junction bases with no gene match: 11. CDR1 is MDHEN and CDR2 is SYDVKM in the germline V gene. The CDR3 has 15 amino acids. The CDR3: CASSPLAGVGYEQYF. CDR3 coding DNA: TGTGCCAGCAGTCCCCTGGCGGGAGTGGGGTACGAGCAGTACTTC.

Notes on this clonotype: A read error may account for a junction end that differs from germline. The rearrangement links TRBV9 to TRBJ2-2; maybe TRBD2 (6 bases). The V gene's germline CDR1 is SGDLS and CDR2 YYNGEE. The CDR3 has 15 amino acids. The CDR3 reads CASTPGGSNTGERFF. The CDR3, as DNA: TGTGCCAGCACACCTGGGGGGTCTAACACCGGGGAGCGGTTTTTT.

CDR3 protein: CASSVDPHFSGANVLTF. The DNA of the CDR3 is TGTGCCAGCAGCGTAGACCCGCACTTCTCTGGGGCCAACGTCCTGACTTTC. The genes are TRBV9 and TRBJ2-6; D not resolved. The CDR3 has 17 residues. V was trimmed by 0 bases and J by 0 bases, leaving 10 bases between them. Germline V gene data show CDR1 as SGDLS and CDR2 as YYNGEE.

The table lists this clonotype with a count of one. The chain combines TRBV7-3 with TRBJ1-3; D is undetermined. The CDR3 totals 18 residues. In germline, CDR1 is SGHTA, CDR2 FQGTGA. V was clipped by 1 base and J by 0 bases, with 16 bases between them. The CDR3 is CASSLRGGSLISGNTIYF. The CDR3 nucleotides are TGTGCCAGCAGCTTAAGAGGCGGCAGTCTTATCTCTGGAAACACCATATATTTT. Combining the CDR3 with reference TRBV7-3 and TRBJ1-3 gives the whole variable domain GAGVSQTPSNKVTEKGKYVELRCDPISGHTALYWYRQSLGQGPEFLIYFQGTGAADDSGLPNDRFFAVRPEGSVSTLKIQRTERGDSAVYLCASSLRGGSLISGNTIYFGEGSWLTVV.

V usage is TRBV6-1 and J usage is TRBJ1-1; D remains unclear. Between the trimmed V and J ends, which lost 7 bases and 1 base, there was a span of 10 bases. The length of the CDR3 is 13 residues. The V gene's germline CDR1 is MNHNS and CDR2 SASEGT. CDR3 residues: CASIPRENTEAFF. In nucleotides, the CDR3 is TGTGCCAGCATCCCACGGGAGAACACTGAAGCTTTCTTT.

Only a few counts were recorded for this clonotype. This rearrangement joins TRBV12-3 or TRBV12-4 to TRBJ1-2, with unresolved D. V lost 5 bases, J lost 0 bases, and 10 bases lay in between. This CDR3 contains 14 residues. The CDR3 here is CASSGRVSNYGYTF. CDR3 bases: TGTGCCAGCAGTGGAAGGGTCTCTAACTATGGCTACACCTTC.

The rearrangement joins TRBV7-2 to TRBJ1-1, with 8 bases matching TRBD1. Germline values: CDR1 SGHTA, CDR2 FQGNSA. This CDR3 has 13 amino acids. After removal of 3 bases from V and 4 bases from J, the junction contained 1 base not matched to a gene. The CDR3 protein is CASSFQGATEAFF. In nucleotides, the CDR3 is TGTGCCAGCAGCTTCCAGGGGGCCACTGAAGCTTTCTTT.

In the case of this clonotype: It is likely a read error, because the conserved phenylalanine at the end of the CDR3 is missing. This chain links TRBV7-2 with TRBJ2-7; 11 bases agree with TRBD1. Germline assignment: CDR1 SGHTA and CDR2 FQGNSA. The CDR3 is 14 residues long. CDR3 bases: TGTGCCGGCAGCAACCGGGACAGGGGGTACGAGCAGTACTAC. Translation gives CAGSNRDRGYEQYY.

The sample holds a few counts of this clonotype. This sequence joins TRBV20-1 and TRBJ2-7; TRBD2 matches 7 bases. The germline gives CDR1 DFQATT, CDR2 SNEGSKA (reference sequence). Losses at the gene ends were 0 bases for V and 0 bases for J; bases not matched to a gene: 5. The CDR3 sequence is 15 residues long. This CDR3 is CSAREGRGYSYEQYF. CDR3 sequence (DNA): TGCAGTGCTAGAGAGGGGCGGGGGTACTCCTACGAGCAGTACTTC.

This clonotype was seen only a few times. V usage is TRBV23-1 and J usage is TRBJ2-5; TRBD2 agrees at 14 bases. TRBV23-1 is noted as an ORF with a role that remains uncertain. CDR3 size: 18 residues. Trimming cost V 7 bases and J 5 bases; bases outside gene matches: 15. For the CDR3, the DNA is TGCGCCAGCACCATGCCCGGGTGGACTAGCGGGAGGCAGGAGACCCAGTACTTC. This encodes CASTMPGWTSGRQETQYF.

The chain employs TRBV6-5 and TRBJ1-2; TRBD1 aligns across 8 bases. The CDR3 consists of 17 residues. From germline, CDR1 is MNHEY and CDR2 SVGAGI. The V and J ends lost 4 bases and 8 bases, in that order; junction bases with no gene match: 18. CDR3 DNA sequence: TGTGCCAGCAGTTGCTCGTATCGTCAGGGGGCTTCTGGGGGCTACACCTTC. Residues: CASSCSYRQGASGGYTF.